These 21 T cell receptor beta chains were all obtained from the same sample, sequenced in a study of T cell responses to AZD1222 COVID-19 vaccine. Sequenced by immunoSEQ multiplex PCR; TCRdb stores in-frame clones only, minus some. The sample holds 75,000 to 90,000 clones; 92% are singletons and the top ten take approximately 4.5%. Sample: peripheral blood, taken 28 days after the second AZD1222 dose. These receptors were taken from an adult who received the AZD1222 COVID-19 vaccine.

The V gene is TRBV12-3 or TRBV12-4, the J gene TRBJ2-1; D is uncertain. The CDR3 consists of 12 residues. V was trimmed by 6 bases and J by 7 bases, leaving 10 bases between them. CDR3 residues: CASSPDGNEQFF. The CDR3 bases are TGTGCCAGCAGCCCGGACGGAAATGAGCAGTTCTTC.

This clone was seen a handful of times. The chain couples TRBV18 to TRBJ2-3; D perhaps matches TRBD2 (6 bases). CDR1 KGHSH and CDR2 LQKENI come from the germline V gene. V lost 3 bases and J 5 bases, leaving 12 bases between the germline ends. CDR3 length: 14 amino acids. CDR3 coding DNA: TGTGCCAGCTCACCGGATCGGGGGATAGATACGCAGTATTTT. This sequence encodes CASSPDRGIDTQYF.

The chain joins TRBV19 to TRBJ1-2; D may be TRBD1 (6 bases). The CDR3 covers 16 residues. Germline lookup yields CDR1 LNHDA and CDR2 SQIVND (reference sequence). Trimming left V 7 bases short and J 1 base short, with 19 bases between. The CDR3 here is CASTGVRDTDNYGYTF. CDR3 nucleotides: TGTGCCAGTACCGGAGTGCGGGACACCGATAACTATGGCTACACCTTC.

The chain uses TRBV5-1 and TRBJ2-3; 10 bases are a match to TRBD2. J was trimmed by 2 bases and V by 5 bases; bases with no gene match: 8. The CDR3 extends over 16 amino acids. CDR1 and CDR2 (germline): SGHRS, YFSETQ. The CDR3 DNA follows: TGCGCCAGCAGGGACCTCCTAGCGGGGGCCACAGATACGCAGTATTTT. Translation gives CASRDLLAGATDTQYF.

The chain carries TRBV29-1 and TRBJ2-1; 10 bases match TRBD2. This CDR3 comprises 13 residues. The trim removed 4 bases at V and 9 bases at J, leaving 6 bases unmatched. The germline CDR1 and CDR2 sequences are SQVTM and ANQGSEA. Here the CDR3 DNA reads TGCAGCGTTGGCCTAGCGGGAGTGGGTGAGCAGTTCTTC. As protein: CSVGLAGVGEQFF.

The rearrangement uses TRBV5-4 and TRBJ1-6; D not resolved. Trimming left V 0 bases short and J 3 bases short, with 4 bases between. Germline lookup yields CDR1 SGHNT and CDR2 YYREEE (reference sequence). This CDR3 comprises 14 residues. The CDR3 nucleotides read TGTGCCAGCAGCTTGGGCAGCTATAATTCACCCCTCCACTTT. Translated, it gives CASSLGSYNSPLHF.

V and J are TRBV7-2 and TRBJ1-5; TRBD1 matches 7 bases. V was pared by 1 base and J by 1 base, with 1 base of the junction left unmatched. This CDR3 is built from 15 residues. Per germline, CDR1 SGHTA and CDR2 FQGNSA. This CDR3 reads CASSLVQGSNQPQHF. The CDR3 coding sequence is TGTGCCAGCAGCTTAGTACAGGGGAGCAATCAGCCCCAGCATTTT.

The rearrangement uses TRBV19 and TRBJ2-1; D is unclear. The CDR3 sequence is 16 residues long. Germline CDR1 and CDR2: LNHDA and SQIVND (reference sequence). With 6 bases removed from V and 5 bases from J, the gap between germline ends came to 20 bases. The CDR3 DNA is TGTGCCAGTAGCCCTACTGGAACGGTACGAGACAATGAGCAGTTCTTC. Encoded protein: CASSPTGTVRDNEQFF.

V and J are TRBV18 and TRBJ1-2; D call uncertain. The CDR3 is 14 amino acids. V was pared by 3 bases and J by 6 bases, with 14 bases between. Looked up from germline, CDR1 is KGHSH and CDR2 is LQKENI. The CDR3 DNA is TGTGCCAGCTCACCTCGATACACTGAGGATGGCTACACCTTC. Encoded protein: CASSPRYTEDGYTF. The whole variable domain, filled in from reference TRBV18 and TRBJ1-2, reads NAGVMQNPRHLVRRRGQEARLRCSPMKGHSHVYWYRQLPEEGLKFMVYLQKENIIDESGMPKERFSAEFPKEGPSILRIQQVVRGDSAAYFCASSPRYTEDGYTFGSGTRLTVV.

V gene TRBV19 combines with J gene TRBJ1-5; 9 bases align to TRBD1. V trimming: 7 bases; J trimming: 0 bases; junction bases outside the gene matches: 13. This CDR3 has 18 amino acids. From germline, CDR1 is LNHDA and CDR2 SQIVND (reference sequence). Here the CDR3 DNA reads TGTGCCAGTACCCTAGAGAGGGACAGGGCTCTTAGCAATCAGCCCCAGCATTTT. It codes for CASTLERDRALSNQPQHF. Full variable domain (missing parts from reference TRBV19 and TRBJ1-5): DGGITQSPKYLFRKEGQNVTLSCEQNLNHDAMYWYRQDPGQGLRLIYYSQIVNDFQKGDIAEGYSVSREKKESFPLTVTSAQKNPTAFYLCASTLERDRALSNQPQHFGDGTRLSIL.

This clone was seen more than once but under ten times. J is TRBJ2-7 and V is TRBV12-2; TRBD1 is the table's D call, not checked against the DNA. TRBV12-2 is a pseudogene. The CDR3 is 13 amino acids. The CDR3 nucleotides are TGTGCAAGTCGCTTAGTAACAGGGAGCGAGCAGTACTTC. This gives the protein CASRLVTGSEQYF.

This clone has a handful of counts. The V call is TRBV7-3, the J call TRBJ2-1; D could derive from TRBD1 or TRBD2 (5 bases each). CDR3 length: 16 residues. Germline CDR1 and CDR2: SGHTA and FQGTGA. V was trimmed by 2 bases and J by 4 bases, leaving 15 bases between them. The CDR3 nucleotides read TGTGCCAGCAGCTTATCCGGGGCCGACCCTTACAATGAGCAGTTCTTC. Translating it yields CASSLSGADPYNEQFF.

The V call is TRBV12-1, the J call TRBJ1-6. TRBV12-1 is a documented pseudogene. The CDR3 contains 12 residues. The CDR3: CASPSLDSPLHF. The CDR3 region has the DNA TGTGCCAGCCCTTCCCTCGACTCACCCCTCCACTTT.

The chain combines TRBV19 with TRBJ2-3, with D perhaps matching TRBD2 (6 bases). The germline V gene encodes CDR1 LNHDA and CDR2 SQIVND (reference sequence). V lost 6 bases, J lost 3 bases, and 10 bases lay in between. This CDR3 is built from 13 residues. CDR3 region: CASSDRGTDTQYF. The CDR3 DNA follows: TGTGCCAGTAGCGACCGGGGGACAGATACGCAGTATTTT.

The rearrangement links TRBV6-5 to TRBJ1-2, with D possibly being TRBD1 (6 bases). The V end lost 6 bases, the J end lost 2 bases, and 13 bases lay between the germline ends. Germline CDR1 and CDR2: MNHEY and SVGAGI. This CDR3 spans 14 amino acids. CDR3 coding DNA: TGTGCCAGCAGCCCAGGACAGACCAACTATGGCTACACCTTC. It specifies CASSPGQTNYGYTF.

V is TRBV7-2 and J is TRBJ1-5, with D possibly TRBD1 on 6 matching bases. CDR1 and CDR2 from the germline V gene are SGHTA and FQGNSA. There are 15 residues in the CDR3. V was shortened by 6 bases and J by 8 bases, with 20 bases between the two germline ends. CDR3 DNA: TGTGCCAGCAGACAAAAATCGGGGGGCGGAGAGCCCCAGCATTTT. Protein: CASRQKSGGGEPQHF.

CDR3 bases: TGTGCCAGCAGCCAAGCTAGCGGAGGGTTTTACGAGCAGTACTTC. Translation: CASSQASGGFYEQYF. The V call is TRBV14, the J call TRBJ2-7, with 7 bases aligning to TRBD2. Losses at the gene ends were 1 base for V and 4 bases for J; bases not matched to a gene: 7. From germline, CDR1 is SGHDN and CDR2 FVKESK. The CDR3 is made up of 15 amino acids. Together with reference TRBV14 and TRBJ2-7, the CDR3 gives the full variable domain: EAGVTQFPSHSVIEKGQTVTLRCDPISGHDNLYWYRRVMGKEIKFLLHFVKESKQDESGMPNNRFLAERTGGTYSTLKVQPAELEDSGVYFCASSQASGGFYEQYFGPGTRLTVT.

V gene TRBV30 combines with J gene TRBJ2-7; D is possibly TRBD2 (5 bases). The CDR3 has 13 amino acids. Trimming took 3 bases from V and 2 from J, leaving 11 bases between them. CDR1 and CDR2 from the germline V gene are GTSNPN and SVGIG (reference sequence). This CDR3 reads CAWRYSGAYEQYF. Written as DNA, the CDR3 is TGTGCCTGGAGGTACTCCGGGGCCTACGAGCAGTACTTC. Combining the CDR3 with reference TRBV30 and TRBJ2-7 gives the whole variable domain SQTIHQWPATLVQPVGSPLSLECTVEGTSNPNLYWYRQAAGRGLQLLFYSVGIGQISSEVPQNLSASRPQDRQFILSSKKLLLSDSGFYLCAWRYSGAYEQYFGPGTRLTVT.

The J gene is TRBJ1-1, the V gene TRBV7-7, with D uncertain. Between the trimmed V and J ends, which lost 4 bases and 2 bases, there was a span of 8 bases. CDR3 length: 13 residues. From germline, CDR1 is SSHAT and CDR2 FNYEAQ (reference sequence). The CDR3 region has the DNA TGTGCCAGCAGCTCCGGCCTAAACACTGAAGCTTTCTTT. Residues: CASSSGLNTEAFF. Together with reference TRBV7-7 and TRBJ1-1, the CDR3 gives the full variable domain: GAGVSQSPRYKVTKRGQDVTLRCDPISSHATLYWYQQALGQGPEFLTYFNYEAQPDKSGLPSDRFSAERPEGSISTLTIQRTEQRDSAMYRCASSSGLNTEAFFGQGTRLTVV.

This rearrangement joins TRBV5-1 to TRBJ2-1; D is ambiguous. V was shortened by 0 bases and J by 6 bases, with 7 bases between the two germline ends. Germline CDR1 SGHRS, CDR2 YFSETQ. This CDR3 has 13 amino acids. This CDR3 reads CASSLDRTNEQFF. The CDR3 coding sequence is TGCGCCAGCAGCTTGGATAGAACCAATGAGCAGTTCTTC.

This chain connects TRBV3-1 (or the pseudogene TRBV3-2) to TRBJ2-3; no firm D call. Trimming removed 0 bases at V and 5 bases at J, with 9 bases between. Germline CDR1 is LGHDT and CDR2 is YNNKEL (reference sequence). The CDR3 loop spans 14 amino acids. The CDR3 DNA sequence: TGTGCCAGCAGCCAAGATGCCCGAGGAGATACGCAGTATTTT. This sequence encodes CASSQDARGDTQYF.